A single sample is the source of the 15 T cell receptor beta chains below, sequenced in a study of immune evolution from preneoplasia to lung adenocarcinoma. Only in-frame clones appear in the TCRdb table, and some are missing; sequencing was by immunoSEQ multiplex PCR. This sample has around 5,000 clones, with more than 75% found just once. The specimen was FFPE minimally invasive lung adenocarcinoma tissue. Receptors were obtained from a person aged 70 to 79 with lung adenocarcinoma.

The gene calls are TRBV7-9 and TRBJ1-2, with D hard to call. V lost 4 bases and J 6 bases, leaving 9 bases between the germline ends. Germline CDR1 is SEHNR and CDR2 is FQNEAQ (reference sequence). CDR3 length equals 12 residues. The CDR3 here is CASSSTRDGYTF. For the CDR3, the DNA is TGTGCCAGCAGCTCCACACGAGATGGCTACACCTTC.

J is TRBJ2-5 and V is TRBV5-1; no clear D. Per the germline V gene, CDR1 is SGHRS and CDR2 is YFSETQ. The CDR3 runs to 15 residues. Trimming pared 0 bases from V and 2 bases from J, leaving 11 bases between. The CDR3 DNA sequence: TGCGCCAGCAGCTTGGCATCACCAGGTCAAGAGACCCAGTACTTC. Translation gives CASSLASPGQETQYF.

The chain is built from TRBV27 and TRBJ2-4; perhaps TRBD2 as D (5 bases). Deletions cut 11 bases from V and 5 bases from J, with 16 bases between. Germline values: CDR1 MNHEY, CDR2 SMNVEV (reference sequence). This CDR3 is 13 amino acids long. The CDR3 sequence is CAAGQLGENIQYF. Here the CDR3 DNA reads TGTGCCGCGGGCCAGCTGGGAGAAAACATTCAGTACTTC.

The chain is built from TRBV5-6 and TRBJ2-5, with 9 nucleotides matching TRBD1. The CDR3 has 15 residues. Germline CDR1 and CDR2: SGHDT and YYEEEE. J gave up 5 bases and V 1 base, and 6 bases lay outside the gene matches. CDR3: CASSLLGTGIETQYF. CDR3 DNA sequence: TGTGCCAGCAGCTTGCTGGGGACAGGGATCGAGACCCAGTACTTC.

The chain has TRBV19 and TRBJ2-7, with 13 positions matching TRBD2. With V trimmed by 6 bases and J by 3 bases, 11 bases remained unmatched. Germline loops: CDR1 LNHDA, CDR2 SQIVND (reference sequence). The CDR3 spans 17 residues. CDR3 sequence: CASSHRTSGSRIYEQYF. The CDR3 DNA reads TGTGCCAGTAGCCACCGGACTAGCGGGAGTAGGATCTACGAGCAGTACTTC.

The chain couples TRBV19 to TRBJ1-2; D is ambiguous. Germline CDR1 reads LNHDA; CDR2 reads SQIVND (reference sequence). Trimming removed 1 base at V and 8 bases at J, with 14 bases between. This CDR3 region has 14 residues. CDR3: CASSIAVSTPGYTF. In DNA, the CDR3 is TGTGCCAGTAGTATAGCCGTGTCGACACCAGGCTACACCTTC.

The chain recombines TRBV5-8 with TRBJ1-2; D not resolved. CDR3 length: 13 residues. Germline loops: CDR1 SGHTS, CDR2 YDEGEE. V lost 2 bases, J lost 2 bases, and 7 bases lay in between. The CDR3 sequence: CASSFSENYGYTF. Written as DNA, the CDR3 is TGTGCCAGCAGCTTCTCGGAGAACTATGGCTACACCTTC.

The J gene is TRBJ1-5, the V gene TRBV28, with D unresolved. The V gene's germline CDR1 is MDHEN and CDR2 SYDVKM. V lost 4 bases to trimming and J lost 5 bases, with 6 bases between them. This CDR3 is 12 amino acids long. The CDR3 loop reads CASSYGYQPQHF. The CDR3 bases are TGTGCCAGCAGTTACGGGTATCAGCCCCAGCATTTT.

The chain couples TRBV19 to TRBJ1-2, with 7 bases lining up with TRBD1. The CDR3 loop spans 15 amino acids. After removal of 9 bases from V and 3 bases from J, the junction contained 13 bases not matched to a gene. In germline, CDR1 is LNHDA, CDR2 SQIVND (reference sequence). The CDR3 loop is CASLGETGVHYGYTF. In DNA, the CDR3 is TGTGCCAGCTTGGGGGAAACAGGGGTGCACTATGGCTACACCTTC.

This clone was recorded only once. The J gene is TRBJ1-1, the V gene TRBV5-1, with D maybe TRBD1 (5 bases). Germline lookup yields CDR1 SGHRS and CDR2 YFSETQ. V lost 4 bases and J lost 4, with 11 bases in between. The CDR3 extends over 13 amino acids. This CDR3 is CASSGGIGTEAFF. CDR3 nucleotide sequence: TGCGCCAGCAGCGGGGGTATTGGCACTGAAGCTTTCTTT.

The chain has TRBV4-2 and TRBJ1-2; tentatively, D is TRBD1 (5 bases). V was trimmed by 4 bases and J by 3 bases, leaving 15 bases between them. Germline V gene lookup returns CDR1 LGHNA and CDR2 YNFKEQ. The CDR3 totals 15 residues. In nucleotides, the CDR3 is TGTGCCAGCAGCCGTAACTTTGGGGCTGACTATGGCTACACCTTC. It codes for CASSRNFGADYGYTF.

V and J are TRBV11-2 and TRBJ2-3, with D uncertain. Trimming stripped 5 bases from V and 4 bases from J, with 10 bases between. Germline CDR1 SGHAT, CDR2 FQNNGV. This CDR3 comprises 13 residues. CDR3 bases: TGTGCCAGCAGCCTAAGTTTCGCAGATACGCAGTATTTT. It codes for CASSLSFADTQYF.

This clone was seen a handful of times. This chain links TRBV4-1 with TRBJ2-2; 9 bases match TRBD2. Germline V gene lookup returns CDR1 MGHRA and CDR2 YSYEKL. V shed 4 bases and J 0 bases; nucleotides not matched to a gene: 12. CDR3 length: 19 residues. The CDR3 is CASSLTAIAGDANTGELFF. As DNA, the CDR3 is TGCGCCAGCAGCCTTACGGCCATAGCGGGGGACGCGAACACCGGGGAGCTGTTTTTT.

The V call is TRBV7-9, the J call TRBJ1-2; no reliable D call. CDR1 is SEHNR and CDR2 is FQNEAQ in the germline V gene (reference sequence). V gave up 5 bases and J gave up 2 bases, with 15 bases separating them. The CDR3 is 15 amino acids. The CDR3 DNA reads TGTGCCAGCAGCCCTTACAACCCGGACAACTATGGCTACACCTTC. This codes for CASSPYNPDNYGYTF.

This sequence joins TRBV2 and TRBJ1-3; D unclear. The ends were cut back, 5 bases at V and 2 bases at J, with 13 bases in the middle. The germline V gene encodes CDR1 SNHLY and CDR2 FYNNEI. This CDR3 has 15 residues. In nucleotides, the CDR3 is TGTGCCAGCAGTCAGGAAGGATTCACTGGAAACACCATATATTTT. Translation: CASSQEGFTGNTIYF.